Listed below are T cell receptor beta chains from one sample, sequenced in a study of T cell responses to AZD1222 COVID-19 vaccine. TCRdb keeps only in-frame clones here, not all; method: immunoSEQ multiplex PCR. There are roughly 24,000 clones in the sample; 80% to 90% occur only once, and around 2.7% lies in the top ten. Specimen: peripheral blood, collected 28 days after the second AZD1222 dose. Receptors originate from an adult who received the AZD1222 COVID-19 vaccine. Both conserved end residues are part of each CDR3. Fields, in order: V gene, D gene, CDR3 length, J gene, clone size, CDR3 DNA, CDR3 protein. D genes are given only for firm matches. Only some rows state a clone size, as once, few, many or a class for expanded clones.

v_call: TRBV6-5; d_call: -; cdr3_length: 14; j_call: TRBJ1-1; clone_size: -; cdr3_nt: TGTGCCAGCAGTTACGATCCTGGGAGGACTGAAGCTTTCTTT; cdr3_aa: CASSYDPGRTEAFF
v_call: TRBV19; d_call: TRBD1; cdr3_length: 14; j_call: TRBJ1-6; clone_size: -; cdr3_nt: TGTGCCAGTAGCCGAACAGGGGCCCGATCACCCCTCCACTTT; cdr3_aa: CASSRTGARSPLHF
v_call: TRBV6-5; d_call: TRBD1; cdr3_length: 14; j_call: TRBJ1-1; clone_size: -; cdr3_nt: TGTGCCAGCAGTTACTCAGGGGGCGTCACTGAAGCTTTCTTT; cdr3_aa: CASSYSGGVTEAFF
v_call: TRBV2; d_call: TRBD1; cdr3_length: 14; j_call: TRBJ1-5; clone_size: -; cdr3_nt: TGTGCCAGCAGTAGCGACAGGGGATATCAGCCCCAGCATTTT; cdr3_aa: CASSSDRGYQPQHF
v_call: TRBV12-3/TRBV12-4; d_call: -; cdr3_length: 12; j_call: TRBJ2-1; clone_size: -; cdr3_nt: TGTGCCAGCAGATCAGGGGTGGGTGAGCAGTTCTTC; cdr3_aa: CASRSGVGEQFF
v_call: TRBV3-1/TRBV3-2; d_call: -; cdr3_length: 15; j_call: TRBJ1-3; clone_size: -; cdr3_nt: TGTGCCAGCAGCCACACAGATCTCTCTGGAAACACCATATATTTT; cdr3_aa: CASSHTDLSGNTIYF
v_call: TRBV19; d_call: TRBD1; cdr3_length: 16; j_call: TRBJ1-5; clone_size: -; cdr3_nt: TGTGCCAGTACGGGGACAGGGGAGAATATCAATCAGCCCCAGCATTTT; cdr3_aa: CASTGTGENINQPQHF
v_call: TRBV5-1; d_call: -; cdr3_length: 13; j_call: TRBJ2-2; clone_size: once; cdr3_nt: TGCGCCAGCAGCCCGCAGGGCGACGGGGAGCTGTTTTTT; cdr3_aa: CASSPQGDGELFF
v_call: TRBV7-9; d_call: -; cdr3_length: 16; j_call: TRBJ1-1; clone_size: -; cdr3_nt: TGTGCCAGCAGCTTGACCCCGGTTGGGGTGAACACTGAAGCTTTCTTT; cdr3_aa: CASSLTPVGVNTEAFF
v_call: TRBV19; d_call: -; cdr3_length: 13; j_call: TRBJ1-5; clone_size: -; cdr3_nt: TGTGCCAGTAGTACCCAGGGGCATCAGCCCCAGCATTTT; cdr3_aa: CASSTQGHQPQHF
v_call: TRBV11-3; d_call: -; cdr3_length: 13; j_call: TRBJ2-1; clone_size: -; cdr3_nt: TGTGCCAGCAGCTTCCCCGACGGCAATGAGCAGTTCTTC; cdr3_aa: CASSFPDGNEQFF
v_call: TRBV7-9; d_call: -; cdr3_length: 12; j_call: TRBJ1-1; clone_size: once; cdr3_nt: TGTGCCAGCAGCTTACACACCCTAGAAGCTTTCTTT; cdr3_aa: CASSLHTLEAFF
v_call: TRBV5-1; d_call: TRBD2; cdr3_length: 16; j_call: TRBJ2-1; clone_size: few; cdr3_nt: TGCGCCAGCAGGCCGGGACTAGCGGGGGGAACCAATGAGCAGTTCTTC; cdr3_aa: CASRPGLAGGTNEQFF
v_call: TRBV10-3; d_call: TRBD1; cdr3_length: 15; j_call: TRBJ2-5; clone_size: -; cdr3_nt: TGTGCCATCGGGACAGGCGATTGGTACCAAGAGACCCAGTACTTC; cdr3_aa: CAIGTGDWYQETQYF
v_call: TRBV4-1; d_call: TRBD1; cdr3_length: 17; j_call: TRBJ2-3; clone_size: once; cdr3_nt: TGCGCCAGCAGCCAGACGGCGGGACAGGGGCAAACAGATACGCAGTATTTT; cdr3_aa: CASSQTAGQGQTDTQYF
v_call: TRBV5-1; d_call: TRBD1; cdr3_length: 13; j_call: TRBJ1-2; clone_size: -; cdr3_nt: TGCGCCAGCAGCTTGGGACAGGGCTCTGGCTACACCTTC; cdr3_aa: CASSLGQGSGYTF
v_call: TRBV6-6; d_call: -; cdr3_length: 13; j_call: TRBJ1-6; clone_size: -; cdr3_nt: TGTGCCAGCAGTTACAACAGCAATTCACCCCTCCACTTT; cdr3_aa: CASSYNSNSPLHF
v_call: TRBV6-5; d_call: -; cdr3_length: 16; j_call: TRBJ1-1; clone_size: -; cdr3_nt: TGTGCCAGCAGTTACCCTAGGGGGGCCTCCAACACTGAAGCTTTCTTT; cdr3_aa: CASSYPRGASNTEAFF
v_call: TRBV18; d_call: TRBD1; cdr3_length: 17; j_call: TRBJ2-1; clone_size: -; cdr3_nt: TGTGCCAGCTCACCCCAACAGGGGGCAAACACCTACAATGAGCAGTTCTTC; cdr3_aa: CASSPQQGANTYNEQFF
v_call: TRBV6-2/TRBV6-3; d_call: -; cdr3_length: 13; j_call: TRBJ2-5; clone_size: -; cdr3_nt: TGTGCCAGCAGTTACCAGACCGGGGGGACCCAGTACTTC; cdr3_aa: CASSYQTGGTQYF
v_call: TRBV13; d_call: TRBD2; cdr3_length: 16; j_call: TRBJ2-3; clone_size: -; cdr3_nt: TGTGCCAGCAGCATGGGGACTAGCGGGGTTACAGATACGCAGTATTTT; cdr3_aa: CASSMGTSGVTDTQYF
v_call: TRBV6-5; d_call: -; cdr3_length: 11; j_call: TRBJ2-7; clone_size: once; cdr3_nt: TGTGCCAGCATTGGGCAACGGGGTCAGTACTTC; cdr3_aa: CASIGQRGQYF
v_call: TRBV7-8; d_call: -; cdr3_length: 11; j_call: TRBJ1-4; clone_size: -; cdr3_nt: TGTGCCAGCAGCCCTAATGAAAAACTGTTTTTT; cdr3_aa: CASSPNEKLFF
v_call: TRBV2; d_call: -; cdr3_length: 13; j_call: TRBJ1-1; clone_size: -; cdr3_nt: TGTGCCAGCACCCCGGGAAGGAACACTGAAGCTTTCTTT; cdr3_aa: CASTPGRNTEAFF
v_call: TRBV5-1; d_call: TRBD1; cdr3_length: 15; j_call: TRBJ2-3; clone_size: -; cdr3_nt: TGCGCCAGCAGCGACATACAGGGGACCACAGATACGCAGTATTTT; cdr3_aa: CASSDIQGTTDTQYF
v_call: TRBV2; d_call: TRBD1; cdr3_length: 18; j_call: TRBJ1-2; clone_size: -; cdr3_nt: TGTGCCAGCAGACACGGACAGGTGGATTCTCGGATGGGCTATGGCTACACCTTC; cdr3_aa: CASRHGQVDSRMGYGYTF
v_call: TRBV5-1; d_call: TRBD2; cdr3_length: 15; j_call: TRBJ2-5; clone_size: -; cdr3_nt: TGCGCCAGCAGCTTGGAGGAGCCTAGCGGGGAGACCCAGTACTTC; cdr3_aa: CASSLEEPSGETQYF
v_call: TRBV7-8; d_call: TRBD1; cdr3_length: 15; j_call: TRBJ1-4; clone_size: -; cdr3_nt: TGTGCCAGCAGCTTAGAAGGGACAGGGGTGGAAAAACTGTTTTTT; cdr3_aa: CASSLEGTGVEKLFF
v_call: TRBV7-9; d_call: -; cdr3_length: 18; j_call: TRBJ2-4; clone_size: -; cdr3_nt: TGTGCCAGCAGCGAACTAGTCAGTAAAGGGGGTGCCAAAAACATTCAGTACTTC; cdr3_aa: CASSELVSKGGAKNIQYF
v_call: TRBV12-1; d_call: -; cdr3_length: 18; j_call: TRBJ2-5; clone_size: few; cdr3_nt: TGTGCCAGCAGCCCCGGACTAGCGGGGGGGCCTTTAGGAGAGACCCAGTACTTC; cdr3_aa: CASSPGLAGGPLGETQYF
v_call: TRBV7-2; d_call: -; cdr3_length: 13; j_call: TRBJ1-1; clone_size: -; cdr3_nt: TGTGCCAGCAGCTTAGTTCGGGGGACTGAAGCTTTCTTT; cdr3_aa: CASSLVRGTEAFF
v_call: TRBV28; d_call: -; cdr3_length: 14; j_call: TRBJ1-5; clone_size: -; cdr3_nt: TGTGCCAGCAGTACCCCTGCGGGTACTCAGCCCCAGCATTTT; cdr3_aa: CASSTPAGTQPQHF
v_call: TRBV11-3; d_call: TRBD1; cdr3_length: 14; j_call: TRBJ2-5; clone_size: -; cdr3_nt: TGTGCCAGCAGCTTAATGGGACAGCAAGAGACCCAGTACTTC; cdr3_aa: CASSLMGQQETQYF
v_call: TRBV6-5; d_call: TRBD2; cdr3_length: 14; j_call: TRBJ2-7; clone_size: -; cdr3_nt: TGTGCCAGCAGTTCCGGGGGGGCAGTCTACGAGCAGTACTTC; cdr3_aa: CASSSGGAVYEQYF
v_call: TRBV25-1; d_call: -; cdr3_length: 14; j_call: TRBJ2-6; clone_size: -; cdr3_nt: TGTGCCAGCAGTGAGGGATATGGGGCCAACGTCCTGACTTTC; cdr3_aa: CASSEGYGANVLTF
v_call: TRBV19; d_call: TRBD1; cdr3_length: 14; j_call: TRBJ2-1; clone_size: -; cdr3_nt: TGTGCCAGCGAGGACAGGGCCTCCTACAATGAGCAGTTCTTC; cdr3_aa: CASEDRASYNEQFF
v_call: TRBV20-1; d_call: -; cdr3_length: 11; j_call: TRBJ2-1; clone_size: -; cdr3_nt: TGCAGTGCTATGCCGGGACGTTCAGAGTTCTTC; cdr3_aa: CSAMPGRSEFF
v_call: TRBV13; d_call: TRBD1; cdr3_length: 15; j_call: TRBJ1-3; clone_size: -; cdr3_nt: TGTGCCAGCAGCTCGACAGGGGGCTCTGGAAACACCATATATTTT; cdr3_aa: CASSSTGGSGNTIYF
v_call: TRBV6-6; d_call: -; cdr3_length: 12; j_call: TRBJ1-5; clone_size: -; cdr3_nt: TGTGCCAGCGGACGGAGCAATCAGCCCCAGCATTTT; cdr3_aa: CASGRSNQPQHF
v_call: TRBV5-3; d_call: -; cdr3_length: 14; j_call: TRBJ1-2; clone_size: -; cdr3_nt: TGTGCCAGAAGCTTGGACAGGTCCTCGTATGGCTACACCTTC; cdr3_aa: CARSLDRSSYGYTF
v_call: TRBV2; d_call: -; cdr3_length: 14; j_call: TRBJ1-1; clone_size: -; cdr3_nt: TGTGCCAGCAGTGTTAGGCAGATGAACACTGAAGCTTTCTTT; cdr3_aa: CASSVRQMNTEAFF